The 5 T cell receptor delta chains reported below all come from one sample, sequenced in a study of gammadelta T cells in human blood. TCRdb re-processed the RT-PCR reads via CATT. The sample contains over a thousand delta-chain clones, approximately 20% of which appear only once. The sequencing input was Vgamma9Vdelta2 gamma-delta T cells from infant blood. These TCRs come from a human donor.

Sample share makes this clone large (0.1 to 1%). V usage is TRDV2 and J usage is TRDJ3; TRDD3 matches 10 bases. The V and J ends lost 2 bases and 0 bases, in that order; junction bases with no gene match: 6. The CDR3 consists of 19 residues. From germline, CDR1 is GEAIGNYY and CDR2 EKD. The CDR3 DNA reads TGTGCCTGTGACATACTGGGGGATCCGAGCTCCTGGGACACCCGACAGATGTTTTTC. Protein product: CACDILGDPSSWDTRQMFF.

Turning to this clone: A clone one base away is much larger, so this may be a read error. The chain combines TRDV2 with TRDJ3, with 8 bases lining up with TRDD3. The germline V gene has CDR1 GEAIGNYY and CDR2 EKD. This CDR3 is 20 amino acids long. Trimming took 3 bases from V and 0 from J; bases not matched to a gene: 12. DNA for the CDR3: TGTGCCTGTGACCCTCTTATTGGGGATACCAGCTCCTGGGACACCCGACAGATGTTTTTC. Translated: CACDPLIGDTSSWDTRQMFF.

This clone is large. The chain has TRDV2 and TRDJ2, with 12 nucleotides matching TRDD3. V was clipped by 0 bases and J by 4 bases; unmatched bases: 8. The CDR3 extends over 18 amino acids. Germline lookup yields CDR1 GEAIGNYY and CDR2 EKD. The DNA of the CDR3 is TGTGCCTGTGACACCTTAGGTACTGGGGGATACCGGACAGCACAACTCTTCTTT. This translates into CACDTLGTGGYRTAQLFF.

As for this clone: Given a much more abundant clone one base away, this may be a read error. The rearrangement links TRDV2 to TRDJ3, with D possibly matching TRDD3 (5 bases). TCRdb is silent on the J gene; assignment here came from matching the DNA to germline. Trimming shortened V by 1 base and J by 0 bases, and 15 bases separated the two germline ends. The germline gives CDR1 GEAIGNYY, CDR2 EKD. The CDR3 contains 19 residues. CDR3 coding DNA: TGTGCCTGTGACACTGGGAGATACATTGGCTCCTGGGACACCCGACAGATGTTTTTC. Translated, it gives CACDTGRYIGSWDTRQMFF.

In this sample, this clone is large. The gene calls are TRDV2 and TRDJ3; 9 bases map to TRDD3. CDR1 is GEAIGNYY, CDR2 EKD, per germline. V dropped 0 bases and J dropped 0; count of bases not matched to a gene: 2. CDR3 length: 18 residues. The CDR3 region is CACDTVGGYSWDTRQMFF. The CDR3 region has the DNA TGTGCCTGTGACACCGTTGGGGGATACTCCTGGGACACCCGACAGATGTTTTTC.